Sequencing of this T cell receptor (beta chain) was carried out in a study of cytomegalovirus exposure and HLA in healthy donors. Across the whole study: The study placed around 80% of its approximately 430 genotyped donors in the Caucasian-associated ancestry cluster.

CDR3 size: 17 residues. The germline gives CDR1 MNHEY, CDR2 SMNVEV (reference sequence). V was trimmed by 8 bases and J by 0 bases, leaving 23 bases between them. Study-level points and caveats: Several V segments, TRBV6-2 and TRBV6-3 among them, could not be told apart and were dropped.

Researchers ran the PCR with 60 Vbeta and 13 Jbeta primers. Sequenced by immunoSEQ multiplex PCR; TCRdb stores in-frame clones only, minus some. The table lists approximately 97,000 clones, approximately 72% of them singletons. A remark on this clone: Its cognate antigen is unknown.

This clonotype originated in a woman in her forties in good health and CMV-seropositive. J is TRBJ2-7 and V is TRBV27; D possibly corresponds to TRBD1 (5 bases). Material for sequencing was PBMCs. The CDR3 sequence: CASRRSPASDSSYEQYF. CDR3 sequence (DNA): TGTGCCAGCCGAAGGTCCCCCGCGAGTGACAGCTCCTACGAGCAGTACTTC.